The rows below give T cell receptor beta chains drawn from one sample of a study of cytomegalovirus exposure and HLA in healthy donors. This table comes from immunoSEQ multiplex PCR, and its TCRdb copy is limited to in-frame clones, with some not included. The sample lists around 90,000 clones; 86% were seen once. The sequenced material came from PBMCs. These TCRs come from a man aged 25-40 years in good health and CMV-seropositive. CDR3s leave out the opening cysteine and the closing phenylalanine or tryptophan.

v_call cdr3_aa
TRBV28 ASSLFPLQGARAEAF
TRBV5-5 ASSLGGEQY
TRBV27 ASSLMRGYNEQF
TRBV10-1 ASSAGQRPPNTEAF
TRBV7-9 ASSLTYAGGNIQY
TRBV6-5 ASSYSKAGSGYGYT
TRBV5-4 ASSWDRGRTDTQY
TRBV10-3 AISATGVDNEQF
TRBV11-2 ASSLLAGPDEQY
TRBV6-5 ASSLGTGVVKKQY
TRBV28 ASTPLGLPNTGELF
TRBV6-5 ASSQTGNTEAF
TRBV4-2 ASSLSWDRADGYT
TRBV7-2 ASSLDLREVLF
TRBV28 ASSRRGEKLF
TRBV27 ASSPIGVMNTEAF
TRBV2 ASSGGWEKLF
TRBV5-6 ASSADRGSNNEQF
TRBV19 ASSILGLGFDEQF
TRBV4-2 ASSQEPSGSYEQY
TRBV6-1 ASSDTDRGFVGNTIY
TRBV10-3 AISGTSVNTGELF
TRBV27 ASGGLAPYTDTQY
TRBV5-1 ASSTLPGQGKENTEAF
TRBV6-5 ASSYFQGSNEQF
TRBV21-1 ASSKPVSRVSYGYT
TRBV2 ASSEAPDRGPY
TRBV5-1 ASSLDPRGVTYEQY
TRBV2 ASSGLRNKVAF
TRBV4-1 ASSQAGTGAYEQY
TRBV5-4 ASSFITGGEAF
TRBV29-1 SVQRLGAHYEQY
TRBV5-1 ASSFPGIGPPNQETQY
TRBV9 ASGRDRGSGELF
TRBV9 ASSVDRGQETQY
TRBV29-1 SATGVEAKNIQY
TRBV18 ASSPPGLAGVDTQY
TRBV11-3 ASSLKAGVTGELF
TRBV10-2 ASFDLGALDTQY
TRBV2 ASSVRGANTEAF
TRBV29-1 SVTSGGRADEQY
TRBV5-1 ASSVTGYEQY
TRBV29-1 SVDRGNTEAF
TRBV19 ASSRTLYNEQF
TRBV5-1 ASSSLLGDGEQF
TRBV28 ASSLRRGQETQY
TRBV6-5 ASRILAGPYNEQF
TRBV7-2 ASSSTGRTEAF